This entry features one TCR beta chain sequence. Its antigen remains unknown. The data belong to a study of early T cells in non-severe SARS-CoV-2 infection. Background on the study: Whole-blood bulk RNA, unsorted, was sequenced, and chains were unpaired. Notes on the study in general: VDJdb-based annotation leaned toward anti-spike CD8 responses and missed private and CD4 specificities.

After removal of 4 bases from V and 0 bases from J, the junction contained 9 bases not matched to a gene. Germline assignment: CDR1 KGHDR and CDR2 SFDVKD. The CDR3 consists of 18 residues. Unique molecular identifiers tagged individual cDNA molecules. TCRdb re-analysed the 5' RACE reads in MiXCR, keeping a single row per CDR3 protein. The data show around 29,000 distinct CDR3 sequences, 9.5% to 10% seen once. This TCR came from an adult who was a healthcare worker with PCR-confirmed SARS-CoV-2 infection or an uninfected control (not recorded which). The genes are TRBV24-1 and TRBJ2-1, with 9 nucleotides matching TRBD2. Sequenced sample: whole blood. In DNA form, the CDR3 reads TGTGCCACCAGTGAACGCCTAGCGGGGACGAGCTCCTACAATGAGCAGTTCTTC. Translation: CATSERLAGTSSYNEQFF.